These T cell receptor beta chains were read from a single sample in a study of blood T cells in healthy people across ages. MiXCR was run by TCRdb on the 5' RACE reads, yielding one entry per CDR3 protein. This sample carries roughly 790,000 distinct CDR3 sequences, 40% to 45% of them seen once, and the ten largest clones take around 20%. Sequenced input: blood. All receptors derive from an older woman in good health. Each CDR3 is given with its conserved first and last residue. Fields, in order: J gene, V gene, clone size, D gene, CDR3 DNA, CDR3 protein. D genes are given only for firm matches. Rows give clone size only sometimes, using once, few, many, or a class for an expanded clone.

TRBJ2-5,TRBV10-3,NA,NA,TGTGCCATCAGTGAGCAGGGGCGCGGGGGAGAGACCCAGTACTTC,CAISEQGRGGETQYF
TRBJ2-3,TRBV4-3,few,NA,TGCGCCAGCAGCCAGTTGGGTGGGCGGGGAAACACAGATACGCAGTATTTT,CASSQLGGRGNTDTQYF
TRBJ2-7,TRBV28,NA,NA,TGTTCCAGTCAGTTTGCTAGGGGCGAGCAGTACTTC,CSSQFARGEQYF
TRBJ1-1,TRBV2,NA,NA,TGTGCCAGCAGTGTGGCGGTAGGGGGAACTGAAGCTTTCTTT,CASSVAVGGTEAFF
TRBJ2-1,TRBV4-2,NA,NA,TGTGCCAGCAGCCAAGATGATGTCCGCTACTCCCCTAATGAGCAGTTCTTC,CASSQDDVRYSPNEQFF
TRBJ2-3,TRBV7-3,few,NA,TGTGCCAGCAGCCCTTGGGGGTTTTCAACAGATACGCAGTATTTT,CASSPWGFSTDTQYF
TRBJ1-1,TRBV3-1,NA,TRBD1,TGTGCCAGCAGCCAAGGTTCAGGGGGTGACACTGAAGCTTTCTTT,CASSQGSGGDTEAFF
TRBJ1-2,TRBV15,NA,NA,TGTGCCACCAGCAGAGATCTGGGAAACTATGGCTACACCTTC,CATSRDLGNYGYTF
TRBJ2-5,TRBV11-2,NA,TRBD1,TGTGCCAGCAGCTTAGGGACAGGGACAGAGACCCAGTACTTC,CASSLGTGTETQYF
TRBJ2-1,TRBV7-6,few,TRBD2,TGTGCCAGCAGCTCCCTAGCGGGGGGGCTTGAGCAGTTCTTC,CASSSLAGGLEQFF
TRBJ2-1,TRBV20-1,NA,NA,TGCAGTGCTAGGCGACAGCTCAGCTCCTACAATGAGCAGTTCTTC,CSARRQLSSYNEQFF
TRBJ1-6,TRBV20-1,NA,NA,TGCAGTGCTAGGGCCCGACAGAAGAGCTCCTATAATTCACCCCTCCACTTT,CSARARQKSSYNSPLHF
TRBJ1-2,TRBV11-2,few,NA,TGTGCCAGCAGCTTCCCAGGGGAGAAGAACTATGGCTACACCTTC,CASSFPGEKNYGYTF
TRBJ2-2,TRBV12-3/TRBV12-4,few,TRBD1,TGTGCCAGCAGTCGGCAGGGGGACGGGGAGCTGTTTTTT,CASSRQGDGELFF
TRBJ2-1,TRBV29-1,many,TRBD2,TGCAGCGCCCCCGTTTACCCGGGTAAGACTAGCGGGACCTACAATGAGCAGTTCTTC,CSAPVYPGKTSGTYNEQFF
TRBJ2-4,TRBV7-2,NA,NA,TGTGCCGGCAGCTTACAAGGAGGGGACATTCAGTACTTC,CAGSLQGGDIQYF
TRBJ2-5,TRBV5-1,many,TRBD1,TGCGCCAGCAGCTTAGGACAGGGGGCAGGAGAGACCCAGTACTTC,CASSLGQGAGETQYF
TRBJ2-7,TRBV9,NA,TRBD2,TGTGCCAGCAGCGCCCGGGGACTAGCGGGGAGGGACGAGCAGTACTTC,CASSARGLAGRDEQYF
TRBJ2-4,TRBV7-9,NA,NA,TGTGCCAGCAGCTTACGTGTAGTTCAGGCCAAAAACATTCAGTACTTC,CASSLRVVQAKNIQYF
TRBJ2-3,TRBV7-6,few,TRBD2,TGTGCCAGCAGCCCCATAGAAGGGAGGGATATGCAGTATTTT,CASSPIEGRDMQYF
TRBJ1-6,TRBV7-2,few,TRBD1,TGTGCCAGCAGCTCTGGGACAGGGTTTAACTCACCCCTCCACTTT,CASSSGTGFNSPLHF
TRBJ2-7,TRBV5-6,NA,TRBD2,TGTGCCAGCAGCTTGGTTATAAAAGCGGGAGTCTACGAGCAGTACTTC,CASSLVIKAGVYEQYF
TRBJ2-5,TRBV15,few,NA,TGTGCCACCAGCAGACTGAGTTTTGAGACCCAGTACTTC,CATSRLSFETQYF
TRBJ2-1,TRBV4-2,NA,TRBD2,TGTGCCAGCTGCTTACCCCCGGGACTAGCGGGAGTTTCGTGGAATGAGCAGTTCTTC,CASCLPPGLAGVSWNEQFF
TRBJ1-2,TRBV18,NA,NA,TGTGCCAGCTCACCTGGTGGCCGACGGGGCTACACCTTC,CASSPGGRRGYTF
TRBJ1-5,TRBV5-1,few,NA,TGCGCCAGCAGCTTGGCTGGGAGTGACAATCAGCCCCAGCATTTT,CASSLAGSDNQPQHF
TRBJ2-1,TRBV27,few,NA,TGTGCCAGCAGTTTTACGAGCCCCTCCTACAATGAGCAGTTCTTC,CASSFTSPSYNEQFF
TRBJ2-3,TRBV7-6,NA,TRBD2,TGTGCCAGCAGCCGGGGTGGTAGCGGGAGAGGAGATACGCAGTATTTT,CASSRGGSGRGDTQYF
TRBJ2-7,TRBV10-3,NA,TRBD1,TGTGCCATCACCGCGGACAGGGTCTACGAGCAGTACTTC,CAITADRVYEQYF
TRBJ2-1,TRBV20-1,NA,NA,TGCAGTGCTCCGGCCGTACCATTGGCCTCCTACAATGAGCAGTTCTTC,CSAPAVPLASYNEQFF
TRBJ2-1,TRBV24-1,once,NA,TGTGCCACCAGTGGCGGGGCCGGCGACGAGCAGTTCTTC,CATSGGAGDEQFF
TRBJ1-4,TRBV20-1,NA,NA,TGCAGTGCTAGCGGCGGGGCCTCGACTAATGAAAAACTGTTTTTT,CSASGGASTNEKLFF
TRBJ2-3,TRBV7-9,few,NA,TGTGCCGGTGCTAGCACAGATACGCAGTATTTT,CAGASTDTQYF
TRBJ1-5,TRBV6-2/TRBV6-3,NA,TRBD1,TGTGCCAGCCGTGCCGGGACAGTCAATCAGCCCCAGCATTTT,CASRAGTVNQPQHF
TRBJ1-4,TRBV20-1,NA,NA,TGCAGTGCTAACAGGGCTAATGAAAAACTGTTTTTT,CSANRANEKLFF
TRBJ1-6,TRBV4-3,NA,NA,TGCGCCAGCAGCCGAGCATTACAGGGTTACTCACCCCTCCACTTT,CASSRALQGYSPLHF